The clone carrying this T cell receptor (beta chain) was counted at least ten times. Its antigen is currently unknown. With 10-nucleotide random UMIs, 5'RACE was used to make the cDNA. The authors obtained over 170 million TCR-beta sequences from 15-18 subjects per sequencing run. TCRdb processed the 5' RACE reads anew with MiXCR; each CDR3 protein has one entry. The sample carries some 83,000 distinct CDR3 sequences, roughly 2.6% recorded once. This record belongs to a study of neurological immune-mediated disorders. Study-wide results and caveats: None of the CDR3 amino acid sequences found in expanded clones was shared across subjects. This suggests that the TCR-beta repertoires were private in all groups.

The V end lost 4 bases, the J end lost 3 bases, and 7 bases lay between the germline ends. This CDR3 spans 12 amino acids. Germline lookup yields CDR1 SGHRS and CDR2 YFSETQ. Unsorted libraries were generated from 2 million PBMCs held at -80 degrees C. The sample was PBMCs. This TCR was recovered from a woman aged 25-40 years with multiple sclerosis. The V gene is TRBV5-1, the J gene TRBJ2-5; D unclear. The CDR3 bases are TGCGCCAGCAGCACACCGGAAGAGACCCAGTACTTC. Translation gives CASSTPEETQYF.